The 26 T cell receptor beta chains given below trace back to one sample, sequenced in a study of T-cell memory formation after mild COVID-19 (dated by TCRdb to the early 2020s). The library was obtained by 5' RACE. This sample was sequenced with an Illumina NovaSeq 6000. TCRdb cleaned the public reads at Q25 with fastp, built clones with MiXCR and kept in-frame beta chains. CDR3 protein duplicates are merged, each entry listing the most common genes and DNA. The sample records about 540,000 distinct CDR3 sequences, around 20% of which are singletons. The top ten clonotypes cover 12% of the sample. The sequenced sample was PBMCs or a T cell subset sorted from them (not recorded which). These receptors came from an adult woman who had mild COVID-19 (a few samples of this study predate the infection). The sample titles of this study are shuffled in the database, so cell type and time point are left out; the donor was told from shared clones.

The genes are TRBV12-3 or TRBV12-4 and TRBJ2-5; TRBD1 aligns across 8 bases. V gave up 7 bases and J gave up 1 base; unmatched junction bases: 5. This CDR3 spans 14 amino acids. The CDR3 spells CASMDTGGQETQYF. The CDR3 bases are TGTGCCAGCATGGATACAGGGGGCCAAGAGACCCAGTACTTC.

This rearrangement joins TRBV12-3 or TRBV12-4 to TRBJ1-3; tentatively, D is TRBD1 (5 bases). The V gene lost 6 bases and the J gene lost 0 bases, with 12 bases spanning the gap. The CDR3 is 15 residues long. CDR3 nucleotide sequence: TGTGCCAGCAGAAAGCAGGGTCTCTCTGGAAACACCATATATTTT. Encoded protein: CASRKQGLSGNTIYF.

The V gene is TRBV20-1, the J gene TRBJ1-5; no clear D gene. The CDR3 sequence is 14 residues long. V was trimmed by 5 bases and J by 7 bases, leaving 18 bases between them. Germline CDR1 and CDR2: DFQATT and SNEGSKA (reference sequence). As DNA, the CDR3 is TGCAGTGCTCTGGCTCCTGGCGGGCGGCAGCCCCAGCATTTT. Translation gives CSALAPGGRQPQHF.

The CDR3 here is CASMSHSFSNTIYF. CDR3 DNA: TGTGCCAGCATGTCTCATTCGTTCAGTAACACCATATATTTT. The chain recombines TRBV2 with TRBJ1-3; no reliable D call. The CDR3 covers 14 residues. The V and J ends lost 7 bases and 7 bases respectively, with 17 bases between them. Germline CDR1 and CDR2: SNHLY and FYNNEI.

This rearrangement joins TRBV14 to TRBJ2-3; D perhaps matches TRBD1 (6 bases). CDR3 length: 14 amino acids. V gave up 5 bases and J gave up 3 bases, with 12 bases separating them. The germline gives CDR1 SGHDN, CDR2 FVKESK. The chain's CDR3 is CASSNWGQTDTQYF. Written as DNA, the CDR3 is TGTGCCAGCAGCAATTGGGGGCAGACAGATACGCAGTATTTT.

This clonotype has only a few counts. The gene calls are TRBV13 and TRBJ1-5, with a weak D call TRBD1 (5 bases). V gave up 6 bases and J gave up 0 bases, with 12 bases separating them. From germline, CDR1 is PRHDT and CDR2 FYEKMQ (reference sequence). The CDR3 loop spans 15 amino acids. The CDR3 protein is CASSSGRGSNQPQHF. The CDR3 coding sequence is TGTGCCAGCAGTTCGGGACGCGGTAGCAATCAGCCCCAGCATTTT.

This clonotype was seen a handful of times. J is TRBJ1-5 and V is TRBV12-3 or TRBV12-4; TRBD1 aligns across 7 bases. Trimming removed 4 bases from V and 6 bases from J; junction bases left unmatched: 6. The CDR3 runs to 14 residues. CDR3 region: CASSWTGRGQPQHF. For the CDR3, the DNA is TGTGCCAGCAGTTGGACAGGACGGGGTCAGCCCCAGCATTTT.

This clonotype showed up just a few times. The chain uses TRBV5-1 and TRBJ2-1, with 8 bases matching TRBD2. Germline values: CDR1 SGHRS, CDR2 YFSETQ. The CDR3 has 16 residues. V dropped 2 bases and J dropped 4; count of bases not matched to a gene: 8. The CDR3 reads CASSLLAEPGYNEQFF. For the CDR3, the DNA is TGCGCCAGCAGCTTACTAGCGGAGCCAGGGTACAATGAGCAGTTCTTC.

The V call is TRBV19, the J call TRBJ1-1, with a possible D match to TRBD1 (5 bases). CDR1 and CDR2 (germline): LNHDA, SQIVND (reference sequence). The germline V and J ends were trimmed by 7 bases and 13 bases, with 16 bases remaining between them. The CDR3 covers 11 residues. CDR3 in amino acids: CASKRGVEGFF. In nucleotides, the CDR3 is TGTGCCAGTAAACGGGGGGTCGAGGGTTTCTTT.

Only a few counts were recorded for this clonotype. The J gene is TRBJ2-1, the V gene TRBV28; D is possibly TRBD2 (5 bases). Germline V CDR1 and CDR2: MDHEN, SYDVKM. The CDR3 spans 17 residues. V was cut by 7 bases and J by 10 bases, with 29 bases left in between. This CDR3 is CASIMRPLRLPWEEQFF. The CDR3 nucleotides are TGTGCCAGCATCATGCGCCCACTCCGACTCCCTTGGGAGGAGCAGTTCTTC.

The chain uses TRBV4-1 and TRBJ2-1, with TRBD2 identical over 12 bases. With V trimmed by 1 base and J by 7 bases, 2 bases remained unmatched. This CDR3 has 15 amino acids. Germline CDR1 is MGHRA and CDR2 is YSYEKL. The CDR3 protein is CASSQAGLAGNEQFF. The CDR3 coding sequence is TGCGCCAGCAGCCAAGCCGGACTAGCGGGAAATGAGCAGTTCTTC.

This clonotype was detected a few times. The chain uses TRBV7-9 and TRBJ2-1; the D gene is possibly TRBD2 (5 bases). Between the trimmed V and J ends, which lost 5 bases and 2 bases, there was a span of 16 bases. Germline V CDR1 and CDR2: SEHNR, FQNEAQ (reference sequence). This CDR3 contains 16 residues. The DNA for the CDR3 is TGTGCCAGCAGCCCCCCCAGCGGCGCCGCCTACAATGAGCAGTTCTTC. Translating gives CASSPPSGAAYNEQFF.

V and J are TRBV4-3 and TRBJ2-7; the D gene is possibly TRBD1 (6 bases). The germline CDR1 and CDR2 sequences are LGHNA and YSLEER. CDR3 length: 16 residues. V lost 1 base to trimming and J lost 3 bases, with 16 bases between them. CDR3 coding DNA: TGCGCCAGCAGCCAAGGTTTAACAGGGCGGAGCTACGAGCAGTACTTC. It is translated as CASSQGLTGRSYEQYF.

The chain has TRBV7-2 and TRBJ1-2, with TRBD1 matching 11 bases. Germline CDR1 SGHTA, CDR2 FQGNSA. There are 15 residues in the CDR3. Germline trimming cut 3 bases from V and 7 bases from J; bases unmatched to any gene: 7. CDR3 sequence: CASSFRDRGWGGYTF. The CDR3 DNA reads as TGTGCCAGCAGCTTCCGGGACAGGGGGTGGGGTGGCTACACCTTC. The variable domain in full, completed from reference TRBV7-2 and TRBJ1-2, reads GAGVSQSPSNKVTEKGKDVELRCDPISGHTALYWYRQSLGQGLEFLIYFQGNSAPDKSGLPSDRFSAERTGGSVSTLTIQRTQQEDSAVYLCASSFRDRGWGGYTFGSGTRLTVV.

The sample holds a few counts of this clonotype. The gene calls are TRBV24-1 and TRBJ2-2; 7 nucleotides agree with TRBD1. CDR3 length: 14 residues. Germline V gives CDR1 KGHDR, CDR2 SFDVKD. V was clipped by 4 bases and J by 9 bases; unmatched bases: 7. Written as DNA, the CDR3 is TGTGCCACCAGTGAGACGACAGGGAAGCGGGAGCTGTTTTTT. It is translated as CATSETTGKRELFF.

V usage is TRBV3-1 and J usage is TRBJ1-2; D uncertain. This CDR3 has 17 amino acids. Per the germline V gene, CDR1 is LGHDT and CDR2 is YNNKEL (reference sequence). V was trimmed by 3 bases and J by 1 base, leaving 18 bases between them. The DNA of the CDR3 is TGTGCCAGCAGCCAGAGTAGTCATCGCCCCTTTAACTATGGCTACACCTTC. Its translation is CASSQSSHRPFNYGYTF.

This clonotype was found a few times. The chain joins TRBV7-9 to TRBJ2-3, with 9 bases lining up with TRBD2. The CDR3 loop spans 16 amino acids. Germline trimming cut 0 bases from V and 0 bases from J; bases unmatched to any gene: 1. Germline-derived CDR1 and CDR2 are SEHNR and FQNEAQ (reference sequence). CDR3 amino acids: CASSLAAGGSTDTQYF. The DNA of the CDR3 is TGTGCCAGCAGCTTAGCGGCGGGGGGGAGCACAGATACGCAGTATTTT.

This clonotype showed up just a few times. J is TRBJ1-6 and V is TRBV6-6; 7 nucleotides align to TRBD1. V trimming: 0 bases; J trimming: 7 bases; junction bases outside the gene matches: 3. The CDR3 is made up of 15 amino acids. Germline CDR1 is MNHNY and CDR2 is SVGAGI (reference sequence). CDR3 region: CASSYSEGANSPLHF. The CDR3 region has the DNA TGTGCCAGCAGTTACTCAGAGGGGGCCAATTCACCCCTCCACTTT.

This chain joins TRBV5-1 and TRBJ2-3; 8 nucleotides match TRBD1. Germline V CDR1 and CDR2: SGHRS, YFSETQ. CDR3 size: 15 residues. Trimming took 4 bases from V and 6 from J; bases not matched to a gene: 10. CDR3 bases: TGCGCCAGCAGCACGCAGGGGGCCTCCACGGATACGCAGTATTTT. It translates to CASSTQGASTDTQYF.

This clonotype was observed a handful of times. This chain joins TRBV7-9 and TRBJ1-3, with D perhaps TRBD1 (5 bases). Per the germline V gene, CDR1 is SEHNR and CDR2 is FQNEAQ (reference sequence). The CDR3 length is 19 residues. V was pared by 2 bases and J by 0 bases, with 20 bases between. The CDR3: CASSLSFYTAGPSGNTIYF. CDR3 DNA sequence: TGTGCCAGCAGCTTAAGTTTTTATACCGCGGGACCCTCTGGAAACACCATATATTTT.

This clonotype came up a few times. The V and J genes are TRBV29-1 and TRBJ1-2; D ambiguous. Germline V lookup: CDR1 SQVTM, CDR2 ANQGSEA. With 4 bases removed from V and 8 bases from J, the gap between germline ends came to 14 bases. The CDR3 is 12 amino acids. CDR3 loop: CSVGVGVLGYTF. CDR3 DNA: TGCAGCGTTGGGGTCGGGGTGTTGGGCTACACCTTC.

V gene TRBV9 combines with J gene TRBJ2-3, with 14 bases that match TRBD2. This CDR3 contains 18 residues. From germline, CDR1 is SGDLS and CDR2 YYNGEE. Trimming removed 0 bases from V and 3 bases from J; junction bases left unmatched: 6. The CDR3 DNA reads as TGTGCCAGCAGCGTAGAACCGGGACTAGCGGGAGAAACAGATACGCAGTATTTT. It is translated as CASSVEPGLAGETDTQYF.

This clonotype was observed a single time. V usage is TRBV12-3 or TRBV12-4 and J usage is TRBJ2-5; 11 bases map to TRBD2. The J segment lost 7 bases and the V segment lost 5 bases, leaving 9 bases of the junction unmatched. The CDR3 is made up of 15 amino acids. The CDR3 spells CASSRSGTSGGTQYF. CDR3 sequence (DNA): TGTGCCAGCAGTCGCTCCGGGACTAGCGGCGGGACCCAGTACTTC.

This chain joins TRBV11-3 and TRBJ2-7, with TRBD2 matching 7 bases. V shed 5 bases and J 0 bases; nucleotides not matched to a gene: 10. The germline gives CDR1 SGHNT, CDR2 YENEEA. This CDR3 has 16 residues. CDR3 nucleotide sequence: TGTGCCAGCAGCAGAGGAGGCGGGAGCTTCTCCTACGAGCAGTACTTC. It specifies CASSRGGGSFSYEQYF.

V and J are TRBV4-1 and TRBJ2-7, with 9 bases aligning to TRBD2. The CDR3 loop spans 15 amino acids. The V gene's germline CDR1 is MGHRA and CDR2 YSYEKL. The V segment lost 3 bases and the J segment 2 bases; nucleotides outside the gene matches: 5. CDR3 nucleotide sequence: TGCGCCAGCAGCCATGGCGGGGGGGAACCCTACGAGCAGTACTTC. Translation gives CASSHGGGEPYEQYF.

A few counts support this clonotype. CDR3 sequence: CASSTSWTVNEQFF. Written as DNA, the CDR3 is TGTGCCAGTAGTACTTCCTGGACAGTCAATGAGCAGTTCTTC. The J gene is TRBJ2-1, the V gene TRBV19; the D gene is possibly TRBD1 (6 bases). Germline V gene sequence: CDR1 LNHDA, CDR2 SQIVND (reference sequence). There are 14 residues in the CDR3. V was trimmed by 4 bases and J by 6 bases, leaving 13 bases between them.